This T cell receptor beta chain was recorded in a study of regulatory T cells in long-lasting Graves disease. The overall study: Persistent Graves' disease denoted over 5 years of antithyroid drugs plus positive TSH receptor antibodies. General study results and limits: Reduced TCR diversity was observed in persistent Graves' patients versus newly diagnosed patients. There was favoring of TRBV28, TRBJ1-2 and TRBJ2-5 in persistent disease.

Library construction for TCR beta used iRepertoire HTBI primers and Arm-PCR of CDR3 regions. Authors' data handling: Identification across samples found more than 55 TRBV and about 13 TRBJ segments. MiXCR, run by TCRdb on the multiplex PCR reads, gives a single entry per CDR3 protein. These V and J calls derive from TCRdb rather than the authors' analysis. Of about 470,000 distinct CDR3 sequences detected, more than 20% appear once; the ten largest clones hold about 7.8%. The V gene lost 6 bases and the J gene lost 5 bases, with 14 bases spanning the gap. The CDR3 consists of 13 residues. Per the germline V gene, CDR1 is MNHNS and CDR2 is SASEGT. This clonotype was detected only a few times. Its target is not known. Time point described: persistent/refractory GD, antithyroid drugs over 5 years with positive TRAb. RNA extracted from PBMCs served as the sequencing template.

The clonotype comes from a female donor with Graves disease. The V gene is TRBV6-1, the J gene TRBJ2-7; D gene unclear. The sample here was peripheral blood mononuclear cells (PBMCs), taken when the disease was refractory, from a patient treated with antithyroid drugs. CDR3 nucleotide sequence: TGTGCCAGCAGCACGGACGGACGGGACGAGCAGTACTTC. This translates into CASSTDGRDEQYF.